This T cell receptor (beta chain) was found in a study of tumor-infiltrating lymphocytes in primary liver carcinoma. Study at large: The patients, men and women alike, were aged 30 to 69 years.

The authors made TCR beta cDNA from 500 to 600 ng total RNA with a constant-region primer. Employing slightly modified ARM-PCR, three nested multiplex PCR rounds were run, and these gave rise to the TCR beta libraries. Use of TRBV1-TRBV30 forward primers with a C-beta reverse primer characterized the first two PCR rounds, which lasted around 11 cycles each. From the multiplex PCR reads, TCRdb called clonotypes with MiXCR, one entry per CDR3 protein. Here the sample spans 40,000 to 50,000 distinct CDR3 sequences, over 65% being singletons. The CDR3 consists of 15 residues. The germline V gene encodes CDR1 SGHTS and CDR2 YDEGEE. Broader study findings: Only around 7.5-25% of top clones occurred in all five tumor regions. Tumors and blood were compared for top-250-clone fraction, and tumors had the significantly higher value (p = 0.039).

This clonotype has a single count. Its specificity is not known. One end of the junction is discordant with germline, which a read error may explain. Taking about 19-32 mg of unsorted bulk tissue, the authors co-extracted RNA and DNA. Every tumor contributed samples taken at five separate regions. Sequenced input: liver tumor tissue from sampling region 3. The subset here: tumor region T3, left-lateral pole. The receptor was derived from a man aged 35 to 55 with primary liver carcinoma and hepatitis B virus infection. The rearrangement uses TRBV5-8 and TRBJ1-5, with D possibly matching TRBD1 (5 bases). CDR3: CARSLEGTGHQPKHF. CDR3 nucleotide sequence: TGTGCCAGGAGCTTGGAAGGGACGGGTCATCAGCCCAAGCATTTT.